This paragraph reports one TCR beta chain. The CDR3 covers 14 residues. Per germline, CDR1 GTSNPN and CDR2 SVGIG (reference sequence). Trimming removed 1 base from V and 7 bases from J, with 13 bases in between. The record originates from a study of control samples from healthy donors and cancer patients. Measured with immunoSEQ multiplex PCR; TCRdb has only the in-frame clones, and not every one. Counted here are about 160,000 clones, approximately 94% occurring once; the ten biggest clones make up 14%. The receptor's source is a man between 60 and 75 years old with colorectal cancer. The source material was PBMCs. J is TRBJ1-4 and V is TRBV30; unclear D gene. CDR3 in DNA: TGTGCCTGGAGTGGGAACCTGGAGGGTGAAAAACTGTTTTTT. This encodes CAWSGNLEGEKLFF.